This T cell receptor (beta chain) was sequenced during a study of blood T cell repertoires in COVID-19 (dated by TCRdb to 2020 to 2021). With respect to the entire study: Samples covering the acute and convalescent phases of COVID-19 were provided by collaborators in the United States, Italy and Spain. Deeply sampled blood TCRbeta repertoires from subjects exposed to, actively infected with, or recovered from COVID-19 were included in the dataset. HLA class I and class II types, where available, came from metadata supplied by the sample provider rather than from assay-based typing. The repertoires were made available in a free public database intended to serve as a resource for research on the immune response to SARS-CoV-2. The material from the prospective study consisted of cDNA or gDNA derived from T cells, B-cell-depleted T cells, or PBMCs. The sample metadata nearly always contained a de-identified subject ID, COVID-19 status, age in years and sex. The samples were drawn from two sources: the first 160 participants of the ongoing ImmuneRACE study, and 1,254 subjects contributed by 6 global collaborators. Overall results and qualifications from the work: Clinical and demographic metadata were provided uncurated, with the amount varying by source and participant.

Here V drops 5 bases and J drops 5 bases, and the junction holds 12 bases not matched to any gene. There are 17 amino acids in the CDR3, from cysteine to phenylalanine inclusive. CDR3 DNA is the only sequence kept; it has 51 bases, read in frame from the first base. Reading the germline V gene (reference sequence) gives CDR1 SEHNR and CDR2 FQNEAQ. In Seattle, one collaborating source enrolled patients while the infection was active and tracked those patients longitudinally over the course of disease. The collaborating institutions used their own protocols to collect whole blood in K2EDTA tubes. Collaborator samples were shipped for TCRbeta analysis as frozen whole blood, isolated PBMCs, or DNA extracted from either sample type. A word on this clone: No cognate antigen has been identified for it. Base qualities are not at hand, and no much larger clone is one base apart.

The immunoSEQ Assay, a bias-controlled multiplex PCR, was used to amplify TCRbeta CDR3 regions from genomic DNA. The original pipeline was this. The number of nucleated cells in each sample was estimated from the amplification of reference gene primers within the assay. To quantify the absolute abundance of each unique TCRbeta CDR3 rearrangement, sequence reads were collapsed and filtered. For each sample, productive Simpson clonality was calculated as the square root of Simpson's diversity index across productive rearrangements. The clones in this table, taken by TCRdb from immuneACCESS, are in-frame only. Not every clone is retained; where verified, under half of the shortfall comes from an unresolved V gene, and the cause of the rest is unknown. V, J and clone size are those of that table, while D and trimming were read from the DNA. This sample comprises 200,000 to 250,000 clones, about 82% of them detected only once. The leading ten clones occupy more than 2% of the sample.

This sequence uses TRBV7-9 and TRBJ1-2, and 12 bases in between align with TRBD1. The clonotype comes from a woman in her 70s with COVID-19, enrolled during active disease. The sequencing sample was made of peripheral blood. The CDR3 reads CASSTSTGTGGLYGYTF. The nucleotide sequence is TGTGCCAGCAGCACAAGTACCGGGACAGGGGGCCTTTATGGCTACACCTTC. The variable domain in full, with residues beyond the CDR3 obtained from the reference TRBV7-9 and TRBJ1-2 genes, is DTGVSQNPRHKITKRGQNVTFRCDPISEHNRLYWYRQTLGQGPEFLTYFQNEAQLEKSRLLSDRFSAERPKGSFSTLEIQRTEQGDSAMYLCASSTSTGTGGLYGYTFGSGTRLTVV.